This passage covers 8 T cell receptor beta chains from one sample sequenced in a study of blood T cell repertoires in COVID-19. Assay used: immunoSEQ multiplex PCR; TCRdb lists only in-frame clones, some missing. The repertoire has 240,000 or so clones, 88% of them found once; the top ten carry 0.99%. The sequenced material came from peripheral blood. These receptors were obtained from a woman in her thirties or forties who had recovered from COVID-19.

The chain joins TRBV11-3 to TRBJ2-1; 12 bases fit TRBD2. This CDR3 is 19 amino acids long. CDR1 is SGHNT and CDR2 is YENEEA in the germline V gene. V gave up 5 bases and J gave up 4 bases; unmatched junction bases: 15. The CDR3 region has the DNA TGTGCCAGCAGCCCACGGGGACGGCTAGCGGGAGGGGGGTACAATGAGCAGTTCTTC. It yields the protein CASSPRGRLAGGGYNEQFF.

As DNA, the CDR3 is TGTGCCAGCAGTCTACGCAAGTGGGGGGACGAGCAGTACTTC. It codes for CASSLRKWGDEQYF. This chain joins TRBV27 and TRBJ2-7; D possibly corresponds to TRBD2 (6 bases). From germline, CDR1 is MNHEY and CDR2 SMNVEV (reference sequence). The V and J ends lost 5 bases and 5 bases respectively, with 16 bases between them. The CDR3 is made up of 14 amino acids.

The chain is built from TRBV3-1 (or the pseudogene TRBV3-2) and TRBJ2-3, with 8 bases matching TRBD1. Trimming took 4 bases from V and 4 from J; bases not matched to a gene: 1. This CDR3 has 13 amino acids. CDR1 LGHDT and CDR2 YNNKEL come from the germline V gene (reference sequence). CDR3 sequence reads: CASSPTGADTQYF. For the CDR3, the DNA is TGTGCCAGCAGCCCGACAGGGGCAGATACGCAGTATTTT.

This rearrangement joins TRBV19 to TRBJ2-1; 11 positions match TRBD2. The ends lost 0 bases at V and 8 bases at J; junction bases unmatched: 9. Per germline, CDR1 LNHDA and CDR2 SQIVND (reference sequence). The CDR3 length is 17 residues. The CDR3 DNA reads as TGTGCCAGTAGTATAGAGGCTAGCGGGAGGCCCTCCCATGAGCAGTTCTTC. This encodes CASSIEASGRPSHEQFF. Supplemented by reference TRBV19 and TRBJ2-1, the full variable domain reads DGGITQSPKYLFRKEGQNVTLSCEQNLNHDAMYWYRQDPGQGLRLIYYSQIVNDFQKGDIAEGYSVSREKKESFPLTVTSAQKNPTAFYLCASSIEASGRPSHEQFFGPGTRLTVL.

In regard to this clone: The sample carries other DNA sequences with the same CDR3. The V call is TRBV28, the J call TRBJ1-2; the D is unclear. Germline V gives CDR1 MDHEN, CDR2 SYDVKM. Trimming shortened V by 6 bases and J by 7 bases, and 6 bases separated the two germline ends. The CDR3 runs 10 residues. CDR3 DNA: TGTGCCAGCAGCCGGGGTGGCTACACCTTC. Encoded protein: CASSRGGYTF.

The chain links TRBV12-3 or TRBV12-4 to TRBJ1-6; TRBD1 matches at 9 bases. This CDR3 spans 13 amino acids. V lost 6 bases, J lost 8 bases, and 2 bases stayed unmatched. The CDR3 nucleotides read TGTGCCAGCAGGGACAGGGGTGATTCACCCCTCCACTTT. Residues: CASRDRGDSPLHF.

This clone was seen once. The chain combines TRBV5-1 with TRBJ2-7; possibly TRBD2 for D (6 bases). V lost 4 bases, J lost 0 bases, and 11 bases lay in between. The CDR3 totals 14 residues. From germline, CDR1 is SGHRS and CDR2 YFSETQ. The CDR3 nucleotides are TGCGCCAGCAGCGGGGCGGGACGCTCCTACGAGCAGTACGTC. Protein sequence: CASSGAGRSYEQYV.

A word on this clone: The germline gene is not matched at one end of the junction; a read error may be the cause. The rearrangement uses TRBV5-4 and TRBJ1-1; 7 bases match TRBD1. Germline CDR1 is SGHNT and CDR2 is YYREEE (reference sequence). The CDR3 spans 14 residues. For the CDR3, the DNA is TGTGCCAGCAGCCCGGGACAGCCGAACCCTGAAGCTTTCTTT. It translates to CASSPGQPNPEAFF.